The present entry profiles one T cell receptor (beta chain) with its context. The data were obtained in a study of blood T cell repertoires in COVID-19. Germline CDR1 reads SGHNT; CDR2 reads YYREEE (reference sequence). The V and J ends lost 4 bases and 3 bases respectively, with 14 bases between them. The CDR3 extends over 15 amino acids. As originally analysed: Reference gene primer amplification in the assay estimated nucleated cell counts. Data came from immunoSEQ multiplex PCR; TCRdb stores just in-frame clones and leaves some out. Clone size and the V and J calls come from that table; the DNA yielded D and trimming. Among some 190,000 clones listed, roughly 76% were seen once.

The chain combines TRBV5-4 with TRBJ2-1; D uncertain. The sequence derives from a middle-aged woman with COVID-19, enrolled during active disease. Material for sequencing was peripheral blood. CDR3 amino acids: CASSTGGLHYNEQFF. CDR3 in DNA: TGTGCCAGCAGCACCGGTGGGCTACACTACAATGAGCAGTTCTTC.